This T cell receptor beta chain is from a study of blood T cell repertoires in COVID-19. Those who participated ranged in age from roughly 18 to 95 years and resided in about 24 US areas. Symptom resolution, clearance, or two negative PCRs marked the recovered donors of Cohort 3. Germline CDR1 and CDR2: SGHNT and YYREEE (reference sequence). There are 14 residues in the CDR3. Trimming cost V 1 base and J 8 bases, with 16 bases left between them. Authors' data handling: Amplification with reference gene primers provided the estimates of nucleated cell counts. This table comes from immunoSEQ multiplex PCR, and its TCRdb copy is limited to in-frame clones, with some not included. The DNA gave D and trimming, while V, J and clone size come from that table. The top ten clones hold approximately 12% of a sample with 150,000 to 250,000 clones, 80% to 90% of them seen once.

The sequenced sample was PBMCs or T cells enriched from blood (not recorded which). The clonotype was recovered from a man aged 40-49 years who had recovered from COVID-19. The chain couples TRBV5-4 to TRBJ2-7, with TRBD1 as a possible D gene (6 bases). This CDR3 is CASSLFSGEGKQYV. CDR3 DNA sequence: TGTGCCAGCAGCTTGTTCTCAGGGGAAGGCAAGCAGTACGTC.